This entry describes one T cell receptor beta chain. Method: immunoSEQ multiplex PCR; TCRdb's copy keeps in-frame clones and lacks some. The repertoire holds about 280,000 clones, with around nine tenths as singletons. This entry comes from a study of blood T cell repertoires in COVID-19. Across the whole study: T cells, B-cell-depleted T cells, or PBMCs provided the cDNA or gDNA that served as material.

The sample consisted of peripheral blood. The clonotype originates from a man in his forties with active or convalescent COVID-19.

The chain's CDR3 is CASSLAGGLQETQYF. Written as DNA, the CDR3 is TGCGCCAGCAGCCTAGCGGGGGGCCTCCAAGAGACCCAGTACTTC. The genes are TRBV5-1 and TRBJ2-5; TRBD2 aligns across 11 bases. This CDR3 has 15 amino acids. Trimming took 4 bases from V and 1 from J; bases not matched to a gene: 3. In germline, CDR1 is SGHRS, CDR2 YFSETQ.